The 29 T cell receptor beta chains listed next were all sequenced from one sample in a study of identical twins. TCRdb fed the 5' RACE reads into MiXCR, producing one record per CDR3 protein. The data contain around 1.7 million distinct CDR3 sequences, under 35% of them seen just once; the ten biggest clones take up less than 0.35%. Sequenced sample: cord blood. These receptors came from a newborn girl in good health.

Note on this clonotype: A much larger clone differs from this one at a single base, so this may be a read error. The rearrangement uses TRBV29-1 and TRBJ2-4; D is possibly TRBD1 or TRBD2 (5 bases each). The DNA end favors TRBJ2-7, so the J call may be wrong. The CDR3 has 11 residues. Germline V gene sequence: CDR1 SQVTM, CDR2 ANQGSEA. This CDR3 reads CSSRDAYEQYF. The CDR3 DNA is TGCAGCTCCCGGGACGCCTACGAGCAGTACTTC.

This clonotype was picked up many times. CDR3 protein: CASSYGGETEQYF. CDR3 coding DNA: TGTGCCAGCAGTTACGGTGGGGAGACCGAGCAGTACTTC. The chain recombines TRBV6-5 with TRBJ2-4, with a tentative D call TRBD2 (5 bases). The better agreement between TRBJ2-7 and the DNA end casts doubt on the J call. Germline CDR1 reads MNHEY; CDR2 reads SVGAGI. The CDR3 consists of 13 residues.

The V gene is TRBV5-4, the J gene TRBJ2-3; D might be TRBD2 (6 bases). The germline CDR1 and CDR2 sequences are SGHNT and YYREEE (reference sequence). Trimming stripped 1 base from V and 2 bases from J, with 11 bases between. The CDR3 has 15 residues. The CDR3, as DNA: TGTGCCAGCAGCTTGTGGCGGGAATACACAGATACGCAGTATTTT. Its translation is CASSLWREYTDTQYF. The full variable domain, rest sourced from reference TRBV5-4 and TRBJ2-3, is ETGVTQSPTHLIKTRGQQVTLRCSSQSGHNTVSWYQQALGQGPQFIFQYYREEENGRGNFPPRFSGLQFPNYSSELNVNALELDDSALYLCASSLWREYTDTQYFGPGTRLTVL.

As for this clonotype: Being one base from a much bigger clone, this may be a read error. The CDR3 nucleotides read TGCAGTGCTTCTCGGACTAGCCAAGAGACCCAGTTCTTC. Translated: CSASRTSQETQFF. The genes are TRBV20-1 and TRBJ2-1, with 8 bases aligning to TRBD2. This CDR3 spans 13 amino acids. Germline trimming cut 5 bases from V and 13 bases from J; bases unmatched to any gene: 13. Looked up from germline, CDR1 is DFQATT and CDR2 is SNEGSKA (reference sequence).

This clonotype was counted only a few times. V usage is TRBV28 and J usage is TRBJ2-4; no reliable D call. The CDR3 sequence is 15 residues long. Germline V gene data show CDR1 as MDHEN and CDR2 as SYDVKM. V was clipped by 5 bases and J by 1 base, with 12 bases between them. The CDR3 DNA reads TGTGCCAGCAGTCCCCTAGGCCCCGCCAAAAACATTCAGTACTTC. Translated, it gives CASSPLGPAKNIQYF.

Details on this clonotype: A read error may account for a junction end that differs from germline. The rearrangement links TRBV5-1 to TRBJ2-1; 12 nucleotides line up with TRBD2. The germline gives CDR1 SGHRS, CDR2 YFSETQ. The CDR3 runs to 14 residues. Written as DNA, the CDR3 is TGCTCCAGCAGCCTACGGACTAGCGGGGCTGAGCAGTTCTTC. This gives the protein CSSSLRTSGAEQFF.

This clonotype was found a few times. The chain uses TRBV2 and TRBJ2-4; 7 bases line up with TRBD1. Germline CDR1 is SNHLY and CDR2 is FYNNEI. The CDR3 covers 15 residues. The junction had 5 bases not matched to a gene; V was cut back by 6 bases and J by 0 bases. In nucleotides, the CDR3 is TGTGCCAGCAGAGCACAGGGGATAGCCAAAAACATTCAGTACTTC. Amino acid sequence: CASRAQGIAKNIQYF.

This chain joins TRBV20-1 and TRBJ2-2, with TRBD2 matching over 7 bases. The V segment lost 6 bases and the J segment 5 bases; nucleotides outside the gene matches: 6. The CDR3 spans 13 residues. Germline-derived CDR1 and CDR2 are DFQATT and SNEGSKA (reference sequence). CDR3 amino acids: CSASSGITGELFF. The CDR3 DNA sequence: TGCAGTGCGTCCAGCGGGATTACCGGGGAGCTGTTTTTT.

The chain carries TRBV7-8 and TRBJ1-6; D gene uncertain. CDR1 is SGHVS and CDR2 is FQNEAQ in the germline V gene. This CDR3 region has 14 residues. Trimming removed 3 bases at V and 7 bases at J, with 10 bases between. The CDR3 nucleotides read TGTGCCAGCAGCTTTGTACTGGAAAATTCACCCCTCCACTTT. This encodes CASSFVLENSPLHF.

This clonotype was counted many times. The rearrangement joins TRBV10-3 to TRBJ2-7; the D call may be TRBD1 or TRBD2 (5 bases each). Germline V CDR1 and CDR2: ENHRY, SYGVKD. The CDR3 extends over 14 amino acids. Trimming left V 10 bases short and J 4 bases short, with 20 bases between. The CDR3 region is CATRNRDGLYEQYF. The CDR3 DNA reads TGTGCCACTCGGAACCGGGACGGATTATACGAGCAGTACTTC.

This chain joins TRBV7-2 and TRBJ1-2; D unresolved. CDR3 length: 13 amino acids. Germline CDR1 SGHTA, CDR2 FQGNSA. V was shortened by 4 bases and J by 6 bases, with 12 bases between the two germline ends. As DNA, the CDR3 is TGTGCCAGCAGCTCCCGCCCGGTCGATGGCTACACCTTC. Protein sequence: CASSSRPVDGYTF.

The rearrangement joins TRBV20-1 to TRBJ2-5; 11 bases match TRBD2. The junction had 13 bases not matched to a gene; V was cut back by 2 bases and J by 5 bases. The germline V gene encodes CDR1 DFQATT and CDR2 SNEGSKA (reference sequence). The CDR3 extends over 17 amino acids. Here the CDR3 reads CSARYSNTGLAVETQYF. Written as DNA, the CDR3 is TGCAGTGCTAGATACTCTAATACGGGACTAGCGGTGGAGACCCAGTACTTC.

The chain's CDR3 is CATTRLEADNEQFF. The CDR3 DNA reads as TGTGCCACGACTAGACTAGAAGCGGACAATGAGCAGTTCTTC. V and J are TRBV10-3 and TRBJ2-1; D possibly corresponds to TRBD2 (6 bases). Germline V gene data show CDR1 as ENHRY and CDR2 as SYGVKD. This CDR3 is 14 amino acids long. V gave up 10 bases and J gave up 5 bases, with 18 bases separating them.

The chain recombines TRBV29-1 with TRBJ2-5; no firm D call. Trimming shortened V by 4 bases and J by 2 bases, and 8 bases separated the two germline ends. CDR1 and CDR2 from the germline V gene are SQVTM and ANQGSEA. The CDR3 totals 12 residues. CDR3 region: CSVADGQETQYF. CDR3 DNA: TGCAGCGTTGCGGACGGACAAGAGACCCAGTACTTC.

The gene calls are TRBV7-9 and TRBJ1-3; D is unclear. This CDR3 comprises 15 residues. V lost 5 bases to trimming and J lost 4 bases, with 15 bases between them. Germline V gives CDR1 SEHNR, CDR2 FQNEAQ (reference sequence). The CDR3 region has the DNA TGTGCCAGCAGCAAAGACAAGCAATTCGGAAACACCATATATTTT. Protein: CASSKDKQFGNTIYF.

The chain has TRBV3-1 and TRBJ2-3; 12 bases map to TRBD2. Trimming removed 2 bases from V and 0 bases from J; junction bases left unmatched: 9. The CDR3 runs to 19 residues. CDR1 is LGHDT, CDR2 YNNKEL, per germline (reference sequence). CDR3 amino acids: CASSQPGTSGPDSTDTQYF. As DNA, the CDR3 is TGTGCCAGCAGCCAACCTGGGACTAGCGGGCCCGATAGCACAGATACGCAGTATTTT.

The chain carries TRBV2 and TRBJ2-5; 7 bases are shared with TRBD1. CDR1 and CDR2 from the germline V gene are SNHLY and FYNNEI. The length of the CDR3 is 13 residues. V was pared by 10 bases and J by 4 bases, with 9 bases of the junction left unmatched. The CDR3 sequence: CAKSRDRAETQYF. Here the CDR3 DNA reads TGTGCCAAATCAAGAGACAGGGCAGAGACCCAGTACTTC.

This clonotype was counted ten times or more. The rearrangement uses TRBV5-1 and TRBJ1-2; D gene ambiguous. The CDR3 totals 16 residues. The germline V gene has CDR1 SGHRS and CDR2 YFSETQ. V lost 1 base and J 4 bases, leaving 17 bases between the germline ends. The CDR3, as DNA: TGCGCCAGCAGCTTGATTTTTCGCAGTCCTCTCTATGGCTACACCTTC. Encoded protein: CASSLIFRSPLYGYTF.

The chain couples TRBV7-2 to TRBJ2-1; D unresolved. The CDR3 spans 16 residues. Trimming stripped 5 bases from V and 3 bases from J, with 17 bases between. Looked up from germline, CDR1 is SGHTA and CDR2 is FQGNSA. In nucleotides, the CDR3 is TGTGCCAGCAGCCAAACTCTAGGTGGGTACTACAATGAGCAGTTCTTC. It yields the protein CASSQTLGGYYNEQFF.

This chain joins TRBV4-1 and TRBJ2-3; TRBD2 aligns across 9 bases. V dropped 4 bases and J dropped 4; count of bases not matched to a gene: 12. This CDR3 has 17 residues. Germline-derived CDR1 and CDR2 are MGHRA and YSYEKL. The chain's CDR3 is CASSPLGIAGVPDTQYF. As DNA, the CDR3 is TGCGCCAGCAGCCCCCTCGGGATAGCGGGAGTTCCAGATACGCAGTATTTT.

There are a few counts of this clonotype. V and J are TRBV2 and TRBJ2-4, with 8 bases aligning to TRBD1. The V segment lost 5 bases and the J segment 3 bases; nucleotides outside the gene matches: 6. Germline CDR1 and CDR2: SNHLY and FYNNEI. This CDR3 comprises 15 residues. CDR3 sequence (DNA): TGTGCCAGCAGTCAGGGGGCCCTGAGCAAAAACATTCAGTACTTC. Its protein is CASSQGALSKNIQYF. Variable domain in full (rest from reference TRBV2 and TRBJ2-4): EPEVTQTPSHQVTQMGQEVILRCVPISNHLYFYWYRQILGQKVEFLVSFYNNEISEKSEIFDDQFSVERPDGSNFTLKIRSTKLEDSAMYFCASSQGALSKNIQYFGAGTRLSVL.

The CDR3 nucleotides read TGTGCCAGCGCAGCCTATGGCTACACCTTC. Encoded protein: CASAAYGYTF. The chain links TRBV2 to TRBJ1-2; D is unresolved. The V and J ends lost 8 bases and 4 bases respectively, with 5 bases between them. This CDR3 spans 10 amino acids. Germline V gives CDR1 SNHLY, CDR2 FYNNEI. The variable domain in full, with the rest retrieved from reference TRBV2 and TRBJ1-2, is EPEVTQTPSHQVTQMGQEVILRCVPISNHLYFYWYRQILGQKVEFLVSFYNNEISEKSEIFDDQFSVERPDGSNFTLKIRSTKLEDSAMYFCASAAYGYTFGSGTRLTVV.

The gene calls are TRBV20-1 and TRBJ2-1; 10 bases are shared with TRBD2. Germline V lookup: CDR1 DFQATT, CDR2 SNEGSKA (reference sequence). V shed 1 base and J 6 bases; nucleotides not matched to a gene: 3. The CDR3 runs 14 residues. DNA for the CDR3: TGCAGTGCTAGAGTAGCGGGAGGCACCAATGAGCAGTTCTTC. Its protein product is CSARVAGGTNEQFF.

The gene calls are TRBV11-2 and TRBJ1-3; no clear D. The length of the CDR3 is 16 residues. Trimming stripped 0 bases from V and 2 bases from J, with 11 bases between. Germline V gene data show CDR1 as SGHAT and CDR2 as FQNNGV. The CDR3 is CASSLELGSAGNTIYF. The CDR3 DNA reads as TGTGCCAGCAGCTTAGAACTGGGTTCGGCTGGAAACACCATATATTTT. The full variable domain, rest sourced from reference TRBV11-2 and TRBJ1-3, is EAGVAQSPRYKIIEKRQSVAFWCNPISGHATLYWYQQILGQGPKLLIQFQNNGVVDDSQLPKDRFSAERLKGVDSTLKIQPAKLEDSAVYLCASSLELGSAGNTIYFGEGSWLTVV.

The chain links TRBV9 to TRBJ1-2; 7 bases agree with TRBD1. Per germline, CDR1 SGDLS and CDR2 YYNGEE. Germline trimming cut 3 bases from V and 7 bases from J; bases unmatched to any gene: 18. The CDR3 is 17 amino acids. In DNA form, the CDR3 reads TGTGCCAGCAGCGCACTACATCAGGGACAGTGGGGAAGTGGCTACACCTTC. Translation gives CASSALHQGQWGSGYTF.

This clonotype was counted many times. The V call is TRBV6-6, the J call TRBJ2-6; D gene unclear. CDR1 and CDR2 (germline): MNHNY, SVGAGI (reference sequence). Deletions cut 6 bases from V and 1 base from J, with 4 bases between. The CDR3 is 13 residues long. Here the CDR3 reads CASRGSGANVLTF. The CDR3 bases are TGTGCCAGCAGGGGTTCTGGGGCCAACGTCCTGACTTTC.

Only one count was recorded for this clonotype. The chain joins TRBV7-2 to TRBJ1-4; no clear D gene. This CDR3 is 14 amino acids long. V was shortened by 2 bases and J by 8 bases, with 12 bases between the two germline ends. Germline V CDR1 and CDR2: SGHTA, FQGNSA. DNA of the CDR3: TGTGCCAGCAGCTTAATCGGTGGGCGGGAAAAACTGTTTTTT. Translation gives CASSLIGGREKLFF.

The CDR3 protein is CSARGGSGGEYNEQYF. The CDR3 region has the DNA TGCAGTGCTAGAGGGGGATCGGGAGGGGAATACAATGAGCAGTACTTC. This rearrangement joins TRBV20-1 to TRBJ2-1; 8 bases fit TRBD2. The J call may be wrong; the DNA end is better matched by TRBJ2-7. From germline, CDR1 is DFQATT and CDR2 SNEGSKA (reference sequence). This CDR3 has 16 residues.

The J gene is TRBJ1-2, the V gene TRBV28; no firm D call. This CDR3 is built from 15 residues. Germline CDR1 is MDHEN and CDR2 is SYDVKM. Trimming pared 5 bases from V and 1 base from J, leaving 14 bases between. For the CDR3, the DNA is TGTGCCAGCAGTCTCTTGGGAAGCTTTAACTATGGCTACACCTTC. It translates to CASSLLGSFNYGYTF.